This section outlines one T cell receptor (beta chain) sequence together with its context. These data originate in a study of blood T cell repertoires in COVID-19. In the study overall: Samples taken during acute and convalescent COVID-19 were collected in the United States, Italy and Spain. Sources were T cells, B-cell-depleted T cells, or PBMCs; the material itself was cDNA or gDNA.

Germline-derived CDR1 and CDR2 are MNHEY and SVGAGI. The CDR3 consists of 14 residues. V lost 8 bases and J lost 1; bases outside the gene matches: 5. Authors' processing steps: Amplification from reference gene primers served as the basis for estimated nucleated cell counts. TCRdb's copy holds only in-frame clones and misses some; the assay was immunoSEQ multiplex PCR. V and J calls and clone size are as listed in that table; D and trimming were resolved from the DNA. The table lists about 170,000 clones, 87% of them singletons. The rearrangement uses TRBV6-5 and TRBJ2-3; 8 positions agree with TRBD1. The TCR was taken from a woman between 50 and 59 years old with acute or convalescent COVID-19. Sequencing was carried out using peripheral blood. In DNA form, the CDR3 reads TGTGCCAGCGCCGGGGGACAGGGCACAGATACGCAGTATTTT. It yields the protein CASAGGQGTDTQYF.